This T cell receptor (beta chain) was recorded in a study of metastatic and nonmetastatic thyroid tumors. The CDR3 loop spans 14 amino acids. V was cut by 0 bases and J by 3 bases, with 7 bases left in between. Germline loops: CDR1 SGDLS, CDR2 YYNGEE. Thyroid surgery had not been preceded by any treatment in any patient. MiXCR was used by TCRdb to re-call the PCR reads. The table has about 6,200 clones, around 33% seen once. The receptor was isolated from a female donor with papillary thyroid cancer or a benign thyroid nodule (not recorded which). Some clones in this sample may be carry-over from other donors' samples. Sample: adjacent normal tissue. The chain links TRBV9 to TRBJ1-5; no firm D call. The chain's CDR3 is CASSVGGDNQPQHF. DNA for the CDR3: TGTGCCAGCAGCGTAGGCGGGGACAATCAGCCCCAGCATTTT.